This TCR beta chain was observed in a study of blood T cell repertoires in COVID-19. Study context: The United States, Italy and Spain were the sources of the acute and convalescent COVID-19 samples. Sources were T cells, B-cell-depleted T cells, or PBMCs; the material itself was cDNA or gDNA.

The authors' processing: Cell counts per sample came from amplifying reference gene primers. Libraries were prepared by immunoSEQ multiplex PCR; TCRdb keeps only in-frame clonotypes and omits some of them. The V and J calls and the clone size are those of that table, but D and trimming were determined from the DNA. This table has 200,000 to 300,000 clones, 80% to 85% appearing once. Germline V gene sequence: CDR1 SGHRS, CDR2 YFSETQ. The ends lost 4 bases at V and 0 bases at J; junction bases unmatched: 9. CDR3 length equals 16 residues. This clonotype was sampled from a woman aged 55 to 70 with active or convalescent COVID-19. The chain carries TRBV5-1 and TRBJ1-2, with 7 bases fitting TRBD1. Material: peripheral blood. This CDR3 is CASSPSRGSANYGYTF. As DNA, the CDR3 is TGCGCCAGCAGCCCCAGCAGGGGGAGTGCTAACTATGGCTACACCTTC.